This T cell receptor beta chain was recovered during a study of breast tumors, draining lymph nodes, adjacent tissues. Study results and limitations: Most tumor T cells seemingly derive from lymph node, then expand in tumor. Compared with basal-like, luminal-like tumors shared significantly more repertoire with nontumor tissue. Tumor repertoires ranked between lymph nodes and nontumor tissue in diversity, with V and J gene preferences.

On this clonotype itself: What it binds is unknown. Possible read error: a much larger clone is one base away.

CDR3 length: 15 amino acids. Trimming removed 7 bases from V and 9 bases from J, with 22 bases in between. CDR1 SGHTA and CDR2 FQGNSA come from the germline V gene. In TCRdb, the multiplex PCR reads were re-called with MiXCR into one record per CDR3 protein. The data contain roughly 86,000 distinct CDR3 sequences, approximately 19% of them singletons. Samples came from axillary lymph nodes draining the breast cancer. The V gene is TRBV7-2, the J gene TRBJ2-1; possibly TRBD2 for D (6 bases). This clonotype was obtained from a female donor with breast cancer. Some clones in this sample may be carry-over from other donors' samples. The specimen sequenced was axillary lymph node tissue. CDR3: CASTPRDGASGEQFF. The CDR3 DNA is TGTGCCAGCACCCCGCGGGACGGGGCATCCGGTGAGCAGTTCTTC. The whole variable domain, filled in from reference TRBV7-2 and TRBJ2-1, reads GAGVSQSPSNKVTEKGKDVELRCDPISGHTALYWYRQSLGQGLEFLIYFQGNSAPDKSGLPSDRFSAERTGGSVSTLTIQRTQQEDSAVYLCASTPRDGASGEQFFGPGTRLTVL.